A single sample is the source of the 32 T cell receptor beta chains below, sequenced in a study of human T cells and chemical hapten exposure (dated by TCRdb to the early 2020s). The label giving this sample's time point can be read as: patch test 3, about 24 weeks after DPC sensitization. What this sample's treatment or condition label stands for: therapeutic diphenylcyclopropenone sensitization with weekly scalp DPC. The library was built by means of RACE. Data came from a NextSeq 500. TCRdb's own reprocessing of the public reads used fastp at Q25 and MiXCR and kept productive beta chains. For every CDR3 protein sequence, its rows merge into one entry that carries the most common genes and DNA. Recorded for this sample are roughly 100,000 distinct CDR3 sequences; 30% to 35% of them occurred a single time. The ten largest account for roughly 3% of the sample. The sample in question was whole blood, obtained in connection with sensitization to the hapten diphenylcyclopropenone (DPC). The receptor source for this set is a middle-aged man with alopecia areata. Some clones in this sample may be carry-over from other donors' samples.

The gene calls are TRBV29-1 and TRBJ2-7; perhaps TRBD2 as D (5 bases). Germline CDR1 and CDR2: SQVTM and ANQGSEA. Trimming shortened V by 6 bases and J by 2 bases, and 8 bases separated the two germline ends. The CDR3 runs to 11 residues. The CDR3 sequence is CSVGSAYEQYV. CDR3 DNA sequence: TGCAGCGTGGGGAGCGCCTACGAGCAGTACGTC.

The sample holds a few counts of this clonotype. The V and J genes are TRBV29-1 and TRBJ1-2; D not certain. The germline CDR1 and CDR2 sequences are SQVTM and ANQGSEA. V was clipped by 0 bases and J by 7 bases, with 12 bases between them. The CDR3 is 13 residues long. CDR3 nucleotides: TGCAGCGTTGAAGATCCCGGACTCTCTGGCTACACCTTC. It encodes CSVEDPGLSGYTF.

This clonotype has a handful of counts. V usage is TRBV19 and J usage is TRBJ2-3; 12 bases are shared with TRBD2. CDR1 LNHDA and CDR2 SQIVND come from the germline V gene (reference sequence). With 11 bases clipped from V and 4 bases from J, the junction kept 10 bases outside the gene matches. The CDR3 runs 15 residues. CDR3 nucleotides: TGTGCCGCCGGACTAGCGGGACACCGATCAGATACGCAGTATTTT. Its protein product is CAAGLAGHRSDTQYF. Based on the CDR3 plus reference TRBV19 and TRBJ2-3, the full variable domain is DGGITQSPKYLFRKEGQNVTLSCEQNLNHDAMYWYRQDPGQGLRLIYYSQIVNDFQKGDIAEGYSVSREKKESFPLTVTSAQKNPTAFYLCAAGLAGHRSDTQYFGPGTRLTVL.

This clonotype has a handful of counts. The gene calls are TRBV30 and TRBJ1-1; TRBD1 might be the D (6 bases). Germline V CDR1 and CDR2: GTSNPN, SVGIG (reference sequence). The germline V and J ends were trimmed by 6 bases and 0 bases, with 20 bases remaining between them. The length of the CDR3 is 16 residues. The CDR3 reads CACDRGAGSMNTEAFF. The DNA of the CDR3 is TGTGCCTGCGATAGGGGGGCAGGGTCCATGAACACTGAAGCTTTCTTT.

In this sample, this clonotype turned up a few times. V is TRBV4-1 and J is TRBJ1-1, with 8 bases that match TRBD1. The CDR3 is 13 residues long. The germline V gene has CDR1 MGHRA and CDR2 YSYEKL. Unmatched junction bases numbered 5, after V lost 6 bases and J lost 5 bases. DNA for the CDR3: TGCGCCAGCAGTGGACAGGGCGGAACTGAAGCTTTCTTT. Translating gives CASSGQGGTEAFF.

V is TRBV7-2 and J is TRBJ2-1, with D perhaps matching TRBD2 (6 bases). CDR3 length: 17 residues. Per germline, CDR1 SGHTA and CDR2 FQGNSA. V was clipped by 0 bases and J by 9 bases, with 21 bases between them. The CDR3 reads CASSLAGLATSLSEQFF. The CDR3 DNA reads TGTGCCAGCAGCTTAGCGGGGCTAGCGACCTCCCTGTCTGAGCAGTTCTTC.

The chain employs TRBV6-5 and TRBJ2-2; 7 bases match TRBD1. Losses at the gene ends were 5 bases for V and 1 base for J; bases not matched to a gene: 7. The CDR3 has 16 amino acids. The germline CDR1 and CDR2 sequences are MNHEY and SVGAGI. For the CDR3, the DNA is TGTGCCAGCAGTCCCTGGGGACAGATGAACACCGGGGAGCTGTTTTTT. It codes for CASSPWGQMNTGELFF.

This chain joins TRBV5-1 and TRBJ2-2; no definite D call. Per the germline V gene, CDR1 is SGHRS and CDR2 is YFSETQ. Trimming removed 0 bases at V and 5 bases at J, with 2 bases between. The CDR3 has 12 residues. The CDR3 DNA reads TGCGCCAGCAGCTTGGAGACCGGGGAGCTGTTTTTT. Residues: CASSLETGELFF.

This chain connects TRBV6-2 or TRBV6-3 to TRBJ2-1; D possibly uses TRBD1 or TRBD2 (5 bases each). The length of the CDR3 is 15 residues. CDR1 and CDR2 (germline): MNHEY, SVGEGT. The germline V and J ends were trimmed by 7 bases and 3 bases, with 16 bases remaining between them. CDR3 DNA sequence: TGTGCCAGCACCCCGGGGCTAGGTCGCTACAATGAGCAGTTCTTC. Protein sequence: CASTPGLGRYNEQFF.

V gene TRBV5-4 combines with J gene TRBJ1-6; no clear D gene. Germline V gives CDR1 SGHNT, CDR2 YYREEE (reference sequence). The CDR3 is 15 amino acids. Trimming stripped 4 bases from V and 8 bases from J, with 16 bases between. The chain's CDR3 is CASSLTGRGDSPLHF. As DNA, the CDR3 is TGTGCCAGCAGCCTGACCGGGAGAGGAGATTCACCCCTCCACTTT.

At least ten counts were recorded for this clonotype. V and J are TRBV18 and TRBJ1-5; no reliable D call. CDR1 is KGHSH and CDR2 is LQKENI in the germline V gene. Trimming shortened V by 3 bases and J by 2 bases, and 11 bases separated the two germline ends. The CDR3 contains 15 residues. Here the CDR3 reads CASSPVALGNQPQHF. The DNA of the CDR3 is TGTGCCAGCTCACCGGTGGCGTTGGGCAATCAGCCCCAGCATTTT.

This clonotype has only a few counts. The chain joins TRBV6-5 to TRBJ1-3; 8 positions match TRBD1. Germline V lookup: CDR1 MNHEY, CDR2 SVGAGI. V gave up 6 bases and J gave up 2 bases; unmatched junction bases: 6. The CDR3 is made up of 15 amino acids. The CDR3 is CASRATGDPGNTIYF. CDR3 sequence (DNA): TGTGCCAGCAGGGCGACAGGGGACCCTGGAAACACCATATATTTT.

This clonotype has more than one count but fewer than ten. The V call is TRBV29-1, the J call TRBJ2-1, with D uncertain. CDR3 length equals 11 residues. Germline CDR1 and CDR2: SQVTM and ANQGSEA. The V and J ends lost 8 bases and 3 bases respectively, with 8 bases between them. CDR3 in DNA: TGCAGCCCCGACCGCTACAATGAGCAGTTCTTC. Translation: CSPDRYNEQFF.

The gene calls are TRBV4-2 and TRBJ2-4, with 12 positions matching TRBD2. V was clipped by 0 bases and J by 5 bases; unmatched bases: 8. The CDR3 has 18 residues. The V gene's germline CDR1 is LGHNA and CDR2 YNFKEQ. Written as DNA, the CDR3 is TGTGCCAGCAGCCAAGAGGTCCCGGCTAGCGGGAGGGAAAACATTCAGTACTTC. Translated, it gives CASSQEVPASGRENIQYF.

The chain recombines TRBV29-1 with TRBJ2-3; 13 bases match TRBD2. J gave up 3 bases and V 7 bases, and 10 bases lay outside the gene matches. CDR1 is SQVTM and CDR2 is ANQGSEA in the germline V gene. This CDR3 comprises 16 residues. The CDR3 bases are TGCAGCGGCTCCGGACTAGCGGGAGAGGCGACAGATACGCAGTATTTT. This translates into CSGSGLAGEATDTQYF.

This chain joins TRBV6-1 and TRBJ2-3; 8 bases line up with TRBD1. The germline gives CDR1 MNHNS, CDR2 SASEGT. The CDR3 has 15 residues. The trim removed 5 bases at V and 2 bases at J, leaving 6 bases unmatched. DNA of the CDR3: TGTGCCAGCAGTCTAGGACAGGGTTACACAGATACGCAGTATTTT. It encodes CASSLGQGYTDTQYF.

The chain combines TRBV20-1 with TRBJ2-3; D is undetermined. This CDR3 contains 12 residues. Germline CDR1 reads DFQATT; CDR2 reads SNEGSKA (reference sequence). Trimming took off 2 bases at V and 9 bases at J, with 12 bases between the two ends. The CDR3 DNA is TGCAGTGCTAGATCCAGCGAGAAGACGCAGTATTTT. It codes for CSARSSEKTQYF.

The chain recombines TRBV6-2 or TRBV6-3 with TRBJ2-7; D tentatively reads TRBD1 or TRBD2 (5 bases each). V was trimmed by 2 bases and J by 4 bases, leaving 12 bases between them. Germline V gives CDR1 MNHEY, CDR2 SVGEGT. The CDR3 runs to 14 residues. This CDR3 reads CASSYDGARYEQYV. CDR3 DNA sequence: TGTGCCAGCAGTTACGACGGGGCAAGGTACGAGCAGTACGTC.

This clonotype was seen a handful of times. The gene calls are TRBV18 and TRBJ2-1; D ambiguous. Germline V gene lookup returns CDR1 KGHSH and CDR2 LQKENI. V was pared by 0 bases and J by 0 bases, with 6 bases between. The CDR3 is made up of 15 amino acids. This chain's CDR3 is CASSPPTYSYNEQFF. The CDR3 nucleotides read TGTGCCAGCTCACCACCGACTTACTCCTACAATGAGCAGTTCTTC. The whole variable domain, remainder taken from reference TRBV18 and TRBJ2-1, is NAGVMQNPRHLVRRRGQEARLRCSPMKGHSHVYWYRQLPEEGLKFMVYLQKENIIDESGMPKERFSAEFPKEGPSILRIQQVVRGDSAAYFCASSPPTYSYNEQFFGPGTRLTVL.

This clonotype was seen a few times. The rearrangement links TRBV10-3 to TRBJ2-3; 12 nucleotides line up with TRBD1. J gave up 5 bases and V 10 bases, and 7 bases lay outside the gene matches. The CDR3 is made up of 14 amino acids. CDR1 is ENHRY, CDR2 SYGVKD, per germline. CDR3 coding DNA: TGTGCCACCTGGGACAGGGGGCGAGAAGATACGCAGTATTTT. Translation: CATWDRGREDTQYF.

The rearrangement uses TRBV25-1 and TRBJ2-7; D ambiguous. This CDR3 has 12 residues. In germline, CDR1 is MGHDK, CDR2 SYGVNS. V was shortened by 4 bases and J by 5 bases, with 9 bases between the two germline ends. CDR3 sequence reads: CASSGRSDEQYV. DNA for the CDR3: TGTGCCAGCAGTGGCAGGTCCGACGAGCAGTACGTC.

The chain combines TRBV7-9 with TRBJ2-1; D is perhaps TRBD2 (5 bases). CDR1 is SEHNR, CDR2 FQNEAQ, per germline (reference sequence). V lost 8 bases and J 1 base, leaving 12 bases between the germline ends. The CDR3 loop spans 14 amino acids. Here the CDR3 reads CASPARESYNEQFF. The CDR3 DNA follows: TGTGCCAGCCCGGCGAGGGAGTCCTACAATGAGCAGTTCTTC. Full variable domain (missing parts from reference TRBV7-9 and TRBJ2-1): DTGVSQNPRHKITKRGQNVTFRCDPISEHNRLYWYRQTLGQGPEFLTYFQNEAQLEKSRLLSDRFSAERPKGSFSTLEIQRTEQGDSAMYLCASPARESYNEQFFGPGTRLTVL.

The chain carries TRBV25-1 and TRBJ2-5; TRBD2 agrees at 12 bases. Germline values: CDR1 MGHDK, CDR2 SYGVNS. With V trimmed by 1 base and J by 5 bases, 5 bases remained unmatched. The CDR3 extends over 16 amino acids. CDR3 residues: CASSEFLAGGRETQYF. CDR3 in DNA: TGTGCCAGCAGTGAATTCCTAGCGGGAGGGCGGGAGACCCAGTACTTC. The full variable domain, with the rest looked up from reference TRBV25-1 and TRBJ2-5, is EADIYQTPRYLVIGTGKKITLECSQTMGHDKMYWYQQDPGMELHLIHYSYGVNSTEKGDLSSESTVSRIRTEHFPLTLESARPSHTSQYLCASSEFLAGGRETQYFGPGTRLLVL.

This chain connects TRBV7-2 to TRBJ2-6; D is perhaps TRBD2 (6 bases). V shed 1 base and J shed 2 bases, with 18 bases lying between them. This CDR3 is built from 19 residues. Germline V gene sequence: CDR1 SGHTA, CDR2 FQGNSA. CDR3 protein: CASSLDGFAGTTGANVLTF. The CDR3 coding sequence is TGTGCCAGCAGCTTAGACGGATTTGCGGGAACCACTGGGGCCAACGTCCTGACTTTC.

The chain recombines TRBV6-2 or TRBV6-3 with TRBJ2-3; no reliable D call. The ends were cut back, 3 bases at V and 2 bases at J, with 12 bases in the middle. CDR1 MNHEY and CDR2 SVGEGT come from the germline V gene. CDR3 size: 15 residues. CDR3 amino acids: CASSYMELVTDTQYF. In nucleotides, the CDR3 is TGTGCCAGCAGTTATATGGAGTTGGTCACAGATACGCAGTATTTT.

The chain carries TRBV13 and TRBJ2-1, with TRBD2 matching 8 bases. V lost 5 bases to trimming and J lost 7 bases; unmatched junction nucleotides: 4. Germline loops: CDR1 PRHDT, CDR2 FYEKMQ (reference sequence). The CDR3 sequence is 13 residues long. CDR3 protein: CASSTGGGNEQFF. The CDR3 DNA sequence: TGTGCCAGCAGCACGGGAGGGGGGAATGAGCAGTTCTTC.

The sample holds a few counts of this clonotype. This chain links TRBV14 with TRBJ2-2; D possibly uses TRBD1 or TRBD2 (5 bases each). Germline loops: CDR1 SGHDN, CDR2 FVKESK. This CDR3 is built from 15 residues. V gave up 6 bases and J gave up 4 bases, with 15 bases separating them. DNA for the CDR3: TGTGCCAGCAGTCCCAGGGACCCCCGCACCGGGGAGCTGTTTTTT. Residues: CASSPRDPRTGELFF.

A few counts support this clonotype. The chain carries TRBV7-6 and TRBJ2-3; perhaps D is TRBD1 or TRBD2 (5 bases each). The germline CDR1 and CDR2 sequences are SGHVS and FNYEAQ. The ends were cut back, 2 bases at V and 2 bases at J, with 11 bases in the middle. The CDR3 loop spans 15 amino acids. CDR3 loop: CASSLNEGYTDTQYF. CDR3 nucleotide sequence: TGTGCCAGCAGCTTAAATGAGGGGTACACAGATACGCAGTATTTT.

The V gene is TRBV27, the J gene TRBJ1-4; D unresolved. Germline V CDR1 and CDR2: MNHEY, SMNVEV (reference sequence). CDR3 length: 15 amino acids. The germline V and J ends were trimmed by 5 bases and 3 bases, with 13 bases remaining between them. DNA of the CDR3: TGTGCCAGCAGTCGGACGGCCTTGGCTAATGAAAAACTGTTTTTT. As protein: CASSRTALANEKLFF.

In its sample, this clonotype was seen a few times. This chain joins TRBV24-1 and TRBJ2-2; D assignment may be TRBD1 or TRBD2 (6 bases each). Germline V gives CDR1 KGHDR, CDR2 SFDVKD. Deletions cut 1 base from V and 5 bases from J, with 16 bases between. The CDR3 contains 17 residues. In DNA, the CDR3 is TGTGCCACCAGTGATTTAACCGGGGGCAGGGGTACCGGGGAGCTGTTTTTT. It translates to CATSDLTGGRGTGELFF.

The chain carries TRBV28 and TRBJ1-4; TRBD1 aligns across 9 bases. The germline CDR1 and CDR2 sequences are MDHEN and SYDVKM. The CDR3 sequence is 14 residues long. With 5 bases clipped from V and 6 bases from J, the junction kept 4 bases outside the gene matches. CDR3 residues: CASSRDRADEKLFF. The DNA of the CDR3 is TGTGCCAGCAGTCGGGACAGGGCAGATGAAAAACTGTTTTTT.

CDR3 residues: CASRAGTSGTYEQYF. For the CDR3, the DNA is TGTGCCAGCAGGGCCGGGACTAGCGGTACCTACGAGCAGTACTTC. V gene TRBV6-5 combines with J gene TRBJ2-7; TRBD2 matches at 11 bases. The CDR3 totals 15 residues. V trimming: 6 bases; J trimming: 2 bases; junction bases outside the gene matches: 6. Germline CDR1 reads MNHEY; CDR2 reads SVGAGI.